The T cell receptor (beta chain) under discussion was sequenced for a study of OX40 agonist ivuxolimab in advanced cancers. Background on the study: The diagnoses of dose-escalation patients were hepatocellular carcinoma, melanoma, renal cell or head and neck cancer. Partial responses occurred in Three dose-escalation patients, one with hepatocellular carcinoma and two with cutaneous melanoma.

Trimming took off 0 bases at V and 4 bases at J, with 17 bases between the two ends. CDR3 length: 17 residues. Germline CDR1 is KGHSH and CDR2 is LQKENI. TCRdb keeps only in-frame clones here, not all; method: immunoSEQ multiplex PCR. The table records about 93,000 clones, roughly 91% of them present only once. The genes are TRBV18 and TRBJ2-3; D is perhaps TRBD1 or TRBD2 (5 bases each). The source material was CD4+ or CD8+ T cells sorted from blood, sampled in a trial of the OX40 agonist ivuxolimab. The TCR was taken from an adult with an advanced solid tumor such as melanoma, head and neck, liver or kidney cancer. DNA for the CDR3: TGTGCCAGCTCACCACCCACTGAGGGACGGTACGCAGATACGCAGTATTTT. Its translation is CASSPPTEGRYADTQYF.